The present entry profiles one T cell receptor (beta chain) with its context. In the original analysis: Amplification with reference gene primers provided the estimates of nucleated cell counts. Sequenced by immunoSEQ multiplex PCR; TCRdb stores in-frame clones only, minus some. V and J calls and clone size are those listed in that table; D and trimming were worked out from the DNA. Counted here are 9,100 or so clones, 80% to 90% occurring once; the ten biggest clones make up about 7%. The CDR3 runs to 15 residues. Germline CDR1 is MRHNA and CDR2 is SNTAGT. With 0 bases removed from V and 1 base from J, the gap between germline ends came to 4 bases. These data originate in a study of blood T cell repertoires in COVID-19. Background on the study: There were acute and convalescent COVID-19 samples, and they came from the United States, Italy and Spain. PBMCs, B-cell-depleted T cells, or T cells were the source of the cDNA or gDNA that made up the material.

The TCR originated in a human donor with active COVID-19. The donor label of this sample is uncertain. Sequencing used peripheral blood. The V gene is TRBV6-4, the J gene TRBJ2-6; D gene uncertain. The CDR3 DNA reads as TGTGCCAGCAGTGACTCCAAATCTGGGGCCAACGTCCTGACTTTC. As protein: CASSDSKSGANVLTF.